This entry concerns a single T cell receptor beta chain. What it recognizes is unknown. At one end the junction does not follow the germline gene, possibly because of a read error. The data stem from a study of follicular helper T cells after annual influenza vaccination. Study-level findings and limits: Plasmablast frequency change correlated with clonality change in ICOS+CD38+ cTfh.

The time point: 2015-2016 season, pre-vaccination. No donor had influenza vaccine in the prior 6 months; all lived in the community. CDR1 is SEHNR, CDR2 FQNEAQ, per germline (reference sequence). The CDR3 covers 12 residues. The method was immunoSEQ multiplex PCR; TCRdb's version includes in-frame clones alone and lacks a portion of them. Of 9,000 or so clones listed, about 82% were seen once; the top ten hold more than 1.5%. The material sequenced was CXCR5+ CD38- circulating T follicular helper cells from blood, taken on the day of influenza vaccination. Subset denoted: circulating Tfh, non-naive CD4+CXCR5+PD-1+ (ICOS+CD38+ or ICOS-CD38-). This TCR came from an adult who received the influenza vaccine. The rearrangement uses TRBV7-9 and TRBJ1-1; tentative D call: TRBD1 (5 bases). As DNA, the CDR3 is TGTGCCGGCAGGCAGGGAAACACTGAAGCTTTCTTT. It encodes CAGRQGNTEAFF. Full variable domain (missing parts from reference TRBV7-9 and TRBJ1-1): DTGVSQNPRHKITKRGQNVTFRCDPISEHNRLYWYRQTLGQGPEFLTYFQNEAQLEKSRLLSDRFSAERPKGSFSTLEIQRTEQGDSAMYLCAGRQGNTEAFFGQGTRLTVV.